This TCR beta chain was observed in a study of blood T cells in healthy people across ages (dated by TCRdb to about 2015). About the investigation overall: In model experiments, roughly one uniquely barcoded TCR beta cDNA molecule per two T cells was captured by template switching. The study measured age-related changes in TCR beta repertoire diversity using deep sequencing normalized with unique cDNA molecular identifiers. The donors were divided into four age groups: young (average around 15 years), middle-aged (about 40), aged (under 70) and long-lived (roughly 82). To avoid experimental bias, donors of different ages were distributed randomly across sequencing lanes. For two donors (one aged 18 to 30 and one aged 80 or older), the study analyzed two additional independent replicas of 1 million unique cDNA reads from the same blood draw. General conclusions and limits of the study: Because donor CMV infection status was unknown, age-related changes in expanded clonotypes were potentially confounded. Compared with the aged group, the long-lived group had more naive CD4+ T cells, fewer expanded clones and increased TCR diversity, suggesting age selection. Total diversity estimates from one million sequenced T cells were considered lower bounds and underestimates. Because profiling used bulk unsorted PBMCs, naive and antigen-experienced compartments could not be compared conclusively. A strong correlation was found between observed TCR beta diversity and the percentage of naive T cells measured by flow cytometry. Observed TCR beta diversity per million T cells fell roughly linearly with age, and a significant reduction was already apparent by age around 36.

The protocol used for the library was 5' RACE. The sample was run on an Illumina HiSeq 2500. A second PCR of roughly 6 to 11 cycles was performed with a sample-barcoded 5' primer and a J-beta primer mix. Each TCR beta cDNA molecule received a unique molecular identifier from a template-switch 5' adaptor carrying 12 random nucleotides. Each sample yielded at least 3 million CDR3-containing paired-end reads. First-strand cDNA synthesis was performed from all RNA using the Mint cDNA synthesis kit, with priming by a TRBC-specific oligonucleotide. Following uracil-DNA glycosylase treatment, a first 18-cycle PCR with universal primers M1SS and BC2_uni_R was performed on all cDNA. The original pipeline was this. Each sample was normalized by randomly selecting 1 million high-quality reads, each carrying a distinct molecular identifier. Instead of being binned into consensus sequences, reads that shared molecular identifiers were thrown out. MiTCR, set to a Q25 quality threshold and the strictest error-elimination algorithm, was used for CDR3 identification, clonotype clustering and error correction. A nonparametric unseen species model with Euler transformation was used to estimate a lower bound on total TCR beta diversity. TCRdb took the public reads, trimmed them with fastp at Q25, ran MiXCR for clone calling and kept in-frame beta chains. Every distinct CDR3 protein forms one entry, paired with its most common genes and DNA. The V and J calls, along with clone size, are taken from TCRdb and not from the paper's own processing. For this sample the table gives roughly 1,500,000 distinct CDR3 sequences, of which roughly 45% were detected only once. Clones ranked in the top ten supply roughly 7.9% of the sample.

The approximately 39 donors, aged 6 to 90 years, were systemically healthy Caucasian individuals from Russia. Each donor gave about 9.7 milliliters of peripheral blood, drawn into EDTA-treated Vacutainer tubes. Ficoll-Paque density-gradient centrifugation was used to isolate PBMCs, with at least 7 million obtained per sample. Total RNA was extracted from PBMCs with Trizol reagent, with at least 6 micrograms obtained per sample. For every donor, an aliquot of PBMCs went through flow cytometry to measure the percentages of naive CD45RAhigh/CD27high T cells. Taken from cysteine to phenylalanine, the CDR3 has 17 residues. The read is trimmed to its CDR3 DNA, 51 bases read in frame from base 1. The CDR1 and CDR2 encoded by the germline V gene are SGHAT and FQNNGV. Concerning this clonotype itself: The antigen it binds to is not known. A read error may produce the germline difference seen at one junction end.

In this chain, TRBV11-2 is recombined with TRBJ2-2; the D segment is perhaps TRBD1 or TRBD2, each sharing 5 matched bases. The sequencing sample was made of blood. This receptor was identified in a woman aged 18-29 years in good health. The nucleotides read TGTGCCAGCAGCCCCCTTGGATTAGCGAAGGACACCAGGGAGCTGTTTTTT. The encoded protein is CASSPLGLAKDTRELFF.